The 17 T cell receptor beta chains in this list originate from one sample, sequenced in a study of glioma-infiltrating T cells after dendritic cell vaccination. The time point: after dendritic cell vaccination, including at tumor progression/relapse. Here immunoSEQ multiplex PCR was the method, and the copy in TCRdb shows in-frame clones only, minus some. The sample shows around 92,000 clones, over 80% of them seen only once. Sequences were derived from blood, sampled after dendritic cell vaccination. Every receptor here comes from a human donor with glioblastoma.

The chain uses TRBV19 and TRBJ1-1, with unresolved D. This CDR3 has 12 amino acids. The germline V gene encodes CDR1 LNHDA and CDR2 SQIVND (reference sequence). The ends were cut back, 6 bases at V and 1 base at J, with 6 bases in the middle. DNA for the CDR3: TGTGCCAGTAGCCACTGGAACACTGAAGCTTTCTTT. Translated: CASSHWNTEAFF.

The chain has TRBV9 and TRBJ1-2; perhaps TRBD1 as D (5 bases). The V end lost 4 bases, the J end lost 6 bases, and 13 bases lay between the germline ends. The germline V gene encodes CDR1 SGDLS and CDR2 YYNGEE. This CDR3 has 13 residues. CDR3: CASSSPGRDGYTF. As DNA, the CDR3 is TGTGCCAGCAGCTCCCCCGGCAGGGATGGCTACACCTTC.

This clone showed up just once. J is TRBJ1-1 and V is TRBV2; 7 bases are a match to TRBD1. Germline V gene data show CDR1 as SNHLY and CDR2 as FYNNEI. The CDR3 extends over 16 amino acids. The junction had 10 bases not matched to a gene; V was cut back by 6 bases and J by 0 bases. The CDR3 DNA is TGTGCCAGCAGACTTCAACCAGGGGGGATGAACACTGAAGCTTTCTTT. It specifies CASRLQPGGMNTEAFF.

This clone was detected a few times. V and J are TRBV19 and TRBJ1-2, with 7 bases aligning to TRBD1. The J segment lost 0 bases and the V segment lost 5 bases, leaving 12 bases of the junction unmatched. CDR3 size: 17 residues. Germline values: CDR1 LNHDA, CDR2 SQIVND (reference sequence). The CDR3 DNA reads TGTGCCAGTAGTTTGACAGGGTTCGCGAGAGCTAACTATGGCTACACCTTC. As protein: CASSLTGFARANYGYTF.

V is TRBV29-1 and J is TRBJ1-1; D unclear. The V gene's germline CDR1 is SQVTM and CDR2 ANQGSEA. The V gene lost 8 bases and the J gene lost 4 bases, with 11 bases spanning the gap. The CDR3 runs 11 residues. DNA of the CDR3: TGCAGCTTCCGTCGGGGCACTGAAGCTTTCTTT. Amino acids: CSFRRGTEAFF.

This clone was found a few times. This sequence joins TRBV6-6 and TRBJ2-1; TRBD1 agrees at 10 bases. Germline CDR1 MNHNY, CDR2 SVGAGI (reference sequence). The CDR3 is 15 residues long. J gave up 9 bases and V 0 bases, and 5 bases lay outside the gene matches. CDR3 sequence (DNA): TGTGCCAGCAGTTACTCAGGGACAGGGGTTGTTGAGCAGTTCTTC. Its translation: CASSYSGTGVVEQFF.

The CDR3 reads CASSLWATEAFF. The DNA of the CDR3 is TGTGCCAGCAGTTTATGGGCCACTGAAGCTTTCTTT. The chain carries TRBV28 and TRBJ1-1; D unresolved. The CDR3 covers 12 residues. The germline V gene has CDR1 MDHEN and CDR2 SYDVKM. Trimming took 0 bases from V and 4 from J, leaving 3 bases between them.

As regards this clone: Within the sample, other DNA sequences also encode this same CDR3. The chain couples TRBV2 to TRBJ2-5; no firm D call. Germline CDR1 reads SNHLY; CDR2 reads FYNNEI. This CDR3 region has 11 residues. V lost 4 bases, J lost 5 bases, and 5 bases lay in between. The CDR3 bases are TGTGCCAGCAGTGGTGAGGAGACCCAGTACTTC. Protein sequence: CASSGEETQYF.

The chain recombines TRBV5-1 with TRBJ1-3; D gene uncertain. Germline V gene sequence: CDR1 SGHRS, CDR2 YFSETQ. There are 16 residues in the CDR3. The V gene lost 0 bases and the J gene lost 0 bases, with 10 bases spanning the gap. CDR3 in DNA: TGCGCCAGCAGCTTGGAGACATCCTTCTCTGGAAACACCATATATTTT. Its protein is CASSLETSFSGNTIYF. The full variable domain, completed using reference TRBV5-1 and TRBJ1-3, is KAGVTQTPRYLIKTRGQQVTLSCSPISGHRSVSWYQQTPGQGLQFLFEYFSETQRNKGNFPGRFSGRQFSNSRSEMNVSTLELGDSALYLCASSLETSFSGNTIYFGEGSWLTVV.

The chain has TRBV2 and TRBJ2-5; TRBD2 might be the D (5 bases). Germline V gene sequence: CDR1 SNHLY, CDR2 FYNNEI. The CDR3 is 13 amino acids. V shed 7 bases and J shed 3 bases, with 12 bases lying between them. CDR3 protein: CASTGIAKETQYF. In nucleotides, the CDR3 is TGTGCCAGCACAGGAATAGCGAAAGAGACCCAGTACTTC.

This chain connects TRBV19 to TRBJ1-2, with D hard to call. From germline, CDR1 is LNHDA and CDR2 SQIVND (reference sequence). The V gene lost 4 bases and the J gene lost 1 base, with 10 bases spanning the gap. CDR3 length equals 14 residues. The DNA for the CDR3 is TGTGCCAGTAGTACCCCGCGCCTTAACTATGGCTACACCTTC. Protein product: CASSTPRLNYGYTF.

V and J are TRBV28 and TRBJ2-5; D is possibly TRBD2 (5 bases). This CDR3 region has 14 residues. V was pared by 3 bases and J by 4 bases, with 12 bases between. Germline CDR1 and CDR2: MDHEN and SYDVKM. Here the CDR3 reads CASSLTGVGETQYF. Written as DNA, the CDR3 is TGTGCCAGCAGTTTGACCGGGGTAGGAGAGACCCAGTACTTC.

CDR3 residues: CASSIVRISRGLDYGYTF. CDR3 coding DNA: TGTGCCAGTAGTATAGTTCGTATCTCCAGGGGGCTCGACTATGGCTACACCTTC. The chain recombines TRBV19 with TRBJ1-2; TRBD1 matches 8 bases. Trimming removed 1 base from V and 3 bases from J; junction bases left unmatched: 13. The CDR3 is 18 residues long. Germline-derived CDR1 and CDR2 are LNHDA and SQIVND (reference sequence).

This chain uses TRBV2 with TRBJ2-7; the match to TRBD1 covers 8 bases. From germline, CDR1 is SNHLY and CDR2 FYNNEI. The V and J ends lost 5 bases and 2 bases, in that order; junction bases with no gene match: 11. This CDR3 has 16 amino acids. The CDR3 loop reads CASSSTRQGFTYEQYF. The CDR3 DNA reads TGTGCCAGCAGTTCCACCAGACAGGGGTTCACCTACGAGCAGTACTTC.

The rearrangement uses TRBV5-1 and TRBJ1-4; maybe TRBD1 (6 bases). Germline-derived CDR1 and CDR2 are SGHRS and YFSETQ. This CDR3 is built from 19 residues. Between the trimmed V and J ends, which lost 3 bases and 0 bases, there was a span of 21 bases. The CDR3 here is CASSSRVWTAAATNEKLFF. The CDR3 coding sequence is TGCGCCAGCAGCTCACGGGTCTGGACAGCGGCCGCAACTAATGAAAAACTGTTTTTT.

This chain uses TRBV19 with TRBJ1-2; TRBD1 might be the D (6 bases). The germline V gene encodes CDR1 LNHDA and CDR2 SQIVND (reference sequence). V shed 5 bases and J shed 3 bases, with 10 bases lying between them. The CDR3 covers 13 residues. The CDR3 region has the DNA TGTGCCAGTAGTCCACAGGGTTACTATGGCTACACCTTC. Its protein product is CASSPQGYYGYTF.

The chain joins TRBV29-1 to TRBJ2-2, with unresolved D. The CDR3 runs 12 residues. Germline V CDR1 and CDR2: SQVTM, ANQGSEA. The V gene lost 4 bases and the J gene lost 5 bases, with 8 bases spanning the gap. Here the CDR3 reads CSVGEVTGELFF. CDR3 nucleotides: TGCAGCGTTGGCGAGGTTACCGGGGAGCTGTTTTTT.